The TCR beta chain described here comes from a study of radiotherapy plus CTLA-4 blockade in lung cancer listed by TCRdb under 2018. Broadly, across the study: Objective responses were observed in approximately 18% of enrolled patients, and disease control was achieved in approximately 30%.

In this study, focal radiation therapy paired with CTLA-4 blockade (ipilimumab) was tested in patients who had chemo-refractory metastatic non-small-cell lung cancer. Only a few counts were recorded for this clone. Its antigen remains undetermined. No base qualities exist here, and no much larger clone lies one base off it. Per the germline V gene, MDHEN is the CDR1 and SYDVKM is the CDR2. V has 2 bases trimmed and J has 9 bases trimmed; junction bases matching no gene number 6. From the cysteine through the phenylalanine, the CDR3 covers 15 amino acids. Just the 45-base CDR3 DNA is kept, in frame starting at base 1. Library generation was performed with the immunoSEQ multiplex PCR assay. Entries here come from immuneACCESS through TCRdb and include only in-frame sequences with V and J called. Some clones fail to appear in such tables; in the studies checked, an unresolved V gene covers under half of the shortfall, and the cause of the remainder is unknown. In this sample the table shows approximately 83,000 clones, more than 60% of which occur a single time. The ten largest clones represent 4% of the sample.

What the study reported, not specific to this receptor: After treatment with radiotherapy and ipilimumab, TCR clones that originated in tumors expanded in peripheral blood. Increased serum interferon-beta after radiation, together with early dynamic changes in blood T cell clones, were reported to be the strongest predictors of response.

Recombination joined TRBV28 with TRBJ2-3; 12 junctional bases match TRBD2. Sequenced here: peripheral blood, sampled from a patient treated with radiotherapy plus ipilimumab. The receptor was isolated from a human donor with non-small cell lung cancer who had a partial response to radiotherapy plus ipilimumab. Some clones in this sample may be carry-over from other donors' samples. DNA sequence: TGTGCCAGCAGTTTAGGTACTAGCGGGAGGCTGACGCAGTATTTT. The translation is CASSLGTSGRLTQYF. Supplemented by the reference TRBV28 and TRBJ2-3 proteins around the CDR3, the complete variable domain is DVKVTQSSRYLVKRTGEKVFLECVQDMDHENMFWYRQDPGLGLRLIYFSYDVKMKEKGDIPEGYSVSREKKERFSLILESASTNQTSMYLCASSLGTSGRLTQYFGPGTRLTVL.